Listed here are 13 T cell receptor beta chains from one sample, sequenced in a study of T cell clonotyping in hematopoietic cell transplantation. Time point noted: recipient sample about 28 days before transplant, after cytoreduction. Assay used: immunoSEQ multiplex PCR; TCRdb lists only in-frame clones, some missing. The table shows approximately 46,000 clones, with 86% occurring only once. Specimen: peripheral blood mononuclear cells, collected before stem cell transplant. All receptors come from a man aged 60-69 years with biphenotypic leukemia. Some clones in this sample may be carry-over from other donors' samples.

The chain carries TRBV19 and TRBJ1-5, with unresolved D. Trimming shortened V by 7 bases and J by 0 bases, and 10 bases separated the two germline ends. Germline V gene sequence: CDR1 LNHDA, CDR2 SQIVND (reference sequence). The CDR3 has 14 residues. The CDR3 spells CASTSEYSNQPQHF. The CDR3 DNA follows: TGTGCCAGTACTTCCGAGTATAGCAATCAGCCCCAGCATTTT. The full variable domain, with the rest looked up from reference TRBV19 and TRBJ1-5, is DGGITQSPKYLFRKEGQNVTLSCEQNLNHDAMYWYRQDPGQGLRLIYYSQIVNDFQKGDIAEGYSVSREKKESFPLTVTSAQKNPTAFYLCASTSEYSNQPQHFGDGTRLSIL.

V is TRBV6-6 and J is TRBJ2-7; D might be TRBD1 (6 bases). Germline V lookup: CDR1 MNHNY, CDR2 SVGAGI (reference sequence). Trimming stripped 4 bases from V and 10 bases from J, with 20 bases between. The CDR3 runs 14 residues. In nucleotides, the CDR3 is TGTGCCAGCAGTTGGGGGCAGGGACGCAGCGGACAGTACTTC. It yields the protein CASSWGQGRSGQYF.

The chain combines TRBV6-1 with TRBJ2-3; 7 bases line up with TRBD2. V dropped 2 bases and J dropped 3; count of bases not matched to a gene: 5. This CDR3 comprises 15 residues. Germline CDR1 reads MNHNS; CDR2 reads SASEGT. Here the CDR3 reads CASSEPAGYTDTQYF. Here the CDR3 DNA reads TGTGCCAGCAGTGAACCAGCGGGGTATACAGATACGCAGTATTTT.

V and J are TRBV14 and TRBJ2-7, with 8 bases aligning to TRBD2. Trimming cost V 3 bases and J 6 bases; bases outside gene matches: 19. Germline assignment: CDR1 SGHDN and CDR2 FVKESK. The CDR3 contains 18 residues. The CDR3 sequence: CASSQIGAGGTRIGEQYF. DNA of the CDR3: TGTGCCAGCAGCCAGATCGGCGCGGGAGGCACGCGGATAGGCGAGCAGTACTTC.

The V gene is TRBV6-5, the J gene TRBJ1-1; D ambiguous. CDR1 and CDR2 from the germline V gene are MNHEY and SVGAGI. V lost 3 bases and J lost 6, with 11 bases in between. The CDR3 is made up of 13 amino acids. CDR3 nucleotide sequence: TGTGCCAGCAGTTATGGCACGAGGGCTGAAGCTTTCTTT. Translation gives CASSYGTRAEAFF.

The rearrangement uses TRBV6-1 and TRBJ2-3; either TRBD1 or TRBD2 may supply D (5 bases each). Trimming left V 4 bases short and J 2 bases short, with 7 bases between. The length of the CDR3 is 13 residues. Looked up from germline, CDR1 is MNHNS and CDR2 is SASEGT. The CDR3 is CASSVGTTDTQYF. CDR3 sequence (DNA): TGTGCCAGCAGTGTGGGGACCACAGATACGCAGTATTTT.

Only one count was recorded for this clone. The rearrangement uses TRBV30 and TRBJ1-1; D unresolved. V was clipped by 0 bases and J by 2 bases, with 10 bases between them. The CDR3 consists of 14 residues. Germline V gene sequence: CDR1 GTSNPN, CDR2 SVGIG (reference sequence). CDR3 amino acids: CAWSVRERNTEAFF. In DNA form, the CDR3 reads TGTGCCTGGAGTGTAAGGGAAAGAAACACTGAAGCTTTCTTT.

The CDR3, as DNA: TGTGCCAGCAGTGAAAGTTCGTGGGGGTTTCAGCCCCAGCATTTT. Protein sequence: CASSESSWGFQPQHF. The rearrangement links TRBV6-1 to TRBJ1-5, with D possibly TRBD1 on 5 matching bases. The CDR3 covers 15 residues. CDR1 is MNHNS and CDR2 is SASEGT in the germline V gene. The V gene lost 2 bases and the J gene lost 6 bases, with 14 bases spanning the gap.

The J gene is TRBJ1-5, the V gene TRBV4-1; D is unresolved. The CDR3 runs 16 residues. Germline V CDR1 and CDR2: MGHRA, YSYEKL. Trimming took 4 bases from V and 0 from J, leaving 13 bases between them. CDR3 amino acids: CASSPSGSFSNQPQHF. The DNA of the CDR3 is TGCGCCAGCAGCCCTTCGGGATCCTTTAGCAATCAGCCCCAGCATTTT.

The chain has TRBV6-5 and TRBJ2-3; D is uncertain. Between the trimmed V and J ends, which lost 5 bases and 1 base, there was a span of 13 bases. Germline V CDR1 and CDR2: MNHEY, SVGAGI. The CDR3 runs 15 residues. The CDR3 bases are TGTGCCAGCAGTAACTGGATCGGCGGCACAGATACGCAGTATTTT. It specifies CASSNWIGGTDTQYF.

The chain couples TRBV28 to TRBJ2-7; a possible D gene is TRBD2 (5 bases). With 6 bases removed from V and 3 bases from J, the gap between germline ends came to 15 bases. Germline V gene data show CDR1 as MDHEN and CDR2 as SYDVKM. The length of the CDR3 is 14 residues. CDR3 region: CASRRPGSFYEQYF. The DNA for the CDR3 is TGTGCCAGCAGACGCCCGGGATCCTTCTACGAGCAGTACTTC. The whole variable domain, filled in from reference TRBV28 and TRBJ2-7, reads DVKVTQSSRYLVKRTGEKVFLECVQDMDHENMFWYRQDPGLGLRLIYFSYDVKMKEKGDIPEGYSVSREKKERFSLILESASTNQTSMYLCASRRPGSFYEQYFGPGTRLTVT.

The chain links TRBV9 to TRBJ2-7; no definite D call. This CDR3 has 14 amino acids. Germline-derived CDR1 and CDR2 are SGDLS and YYNGEE. The germline V and J ends were trimmed by 1 base and 3 bases, with 11 bases remaining between them. The CDR3 is CASSVRDVSYEQYF. CDR3 nucleotide sequence: TGTGCCAGCAGCGTAAGAGATGTGAGCTACGAGCAGTACTTC. The whole variable domain, remainder taken from reference TRBV9 and TRBJ2-7, is DSGVTQTPKHLITATGQRVTLRCSPRSGDLSVYWYQQSLDQGLQFLIQYYNGEERAKGNILERFSAQQFPDLHSELNLSSLELGDSALYFCASSVRDVSYEQYFGPGTRLTVT.

This chain connects TRBV28 to TRBJ2-4; no definite D call. The V end was cut by 3 bases, the J end by 0 bases, with 3 bases between. The germline CDR1 and CDR2 sequences are MDHEN and SYDVKM. The length of the CDR3 is 13 residues. This CDR3 is CASSLIAKNIQYF. The CDR3 region has the DNA TGTGCCAGCAGTTTGATAGCCAAAAACATTCAGTACTTC.